This T cell receptor beta chain was sequenced during a study of blood T cell repertoires in COVID-19. Study at large: From the United States, Italy and Spain came samples of acute and convalescent COVID-19. PBMCs, B-cell-depleted T cells, or T cells provided the cDNA or gDNA that made up the material.

The CDR3 spans 15 residues. Trimming at V came to 4 bases and at J to 2 bases, leaving 4 bases not matched to a gene. Germline CDR1 reads LNHDA; CDR2 reads SQIVND (reference sequence). Original analysis: From reference gene primer amplification, estimates of nucleated cell counts were derived. Sequencing used immunoSEQ multiplex PCR; TCRdb keeps in-frame clones, though not all of them. V, J and clone size derive from that table, while D and trimming were established from the DNA sequence. The profile shows some 220,000 clones, approximately 83% of them singletons. The chain uses TRBV19 and TRBJ2-5; 10 nucleotides match TRBD2. Sequenced sample: peripheral blood. The receptor comes from a woman aged 55 to 70 with acute or convalescent COVID-19. The CDR3 bases are TGTGCCAGTAGTAGGACTAGCGGAGCTCAAGAGACCCAGTACTTC. It codes for CASSRTSGAQETQYF.